This is a list of T cell receptor beta chains from one sample in a study of cytomegalovirus exposure and HLA in healthy donors. Method: immunoSEQ multiplex PCR; TCRdb's copy keeps in-frame clones and lacks some. The table has about 150,000 clones, around 75% seen once. Sequences were obtained from PBMCs. The receptor source for this set is a man younger than 30 in good health and CMV-seropositive. Each CDR3 is given with its conserved first and last residue. Fields, in order: D gene, J gene, V gene, CDR3 protein. D genes are given only for firm matches.

.,TRBJ1-5,TRBV19,CASTNSQSNQPQHF
.,TRBJ2-1,TRBV28,CASSLGQSLYNEQFF
.,TRBJ1-3,TRBV10-3,CAISEAESGNTIYF
.,TRBJ1-2,TRBV4-1,CASSQDSGDGYTF
.,TRBJ2-7,TRBV29-1,CSVGAENRSYEQYF
.,TRBJ2-5,TRBV13,CASSFAPPWGPPETQYF
.,TRBJ2-7,TRBV6-5,CASSTAYEQYF
TRBD2,TRBJ2-1,TRBV2,CASSLAGVGNEQFF
TRBD2,TRBJ2-3,TRBV5-1,CASSFIAGGPGDTQYF
.,TRBJ1-5,TRBV28,CAGRAITGPQHF
TRBD2,TRBJ2-7,TRBV30,CAWSVFRKTSGGQPYEQYF
TRBD2,TRBJ2-1,TRBV6-6,CTSRISGGSSYNEQFF
TRBD1,TRBJ2-7,TRBV7-9,CSSSLGSQGAVSSYEQYF
TRBD1,TRBJ1-1,TRBV28,CASSLGPSTGGTEAFF
.,TRBJ2-3,TRBV21-1,CASSRDRQASTDTQYF
TRBD1,TRBJ2-1,TRBV27,CASGEFTGGEQFF
TRBD2,TRBJ2-7,TRBV7-8,CASSPRRLAGQNEQYF
TRBD2,TRBJ2-1,TRBV19,CASSIALAGVSYNEQFF
.,TRBJ2-5,TRBV27,CASSKRGGETQYF
TRBD1,TRBJ2-7,TRBV29-1,CSVEMLGTGVYEQYF
.,TRBJ2-2,TRBV7-2,CASSLSRTPSGELFF
.,TRBJ1-1,TRBV30,CASMGEGRTEAFF